A single sample gave rise to the 2 T cell receptor beta chains below, sequenced in a study of blood T cell repertoires in COVID-19. Using immunoSEQ multiplex PCR, the repertoire was profiled, and TCRdb retains in-frame clones only, with some absent. The sample yields around 190,000 clones, approximately 91% seen once. Sequencing used peripheral blood. The receptors come from a man aged 18 to 29 with active or convalescent COVID-19.

V usage is TRBV5-1 and J usage is TRBJ1-2, with 11 bases lining up with TRBD1. Trimming at V came to 2 bases and at J to 1 base, leaving 4 bases not matched to a gene. The germline V gene has CDR1 SGHRS and CDR2 YFSETQ. There are 16 residues in the CDR3. This CDR3 is CASSLLGTGGNYGYTF. CDR3 nucleotides: TGCGCCAGCAGCTTATTAGGGACAGGGGGTAACTATGGCTACACCTTC.

The chain couples TRBV11-2 to TRBJ2-7; 11 bases agree with TRBD2. This CDR3 has 15 amino acids. Germline CDR1 is SGHAT and CDR2 is FQNNGV. The trim removed 7 bases at V and 3 bases at J, leaving 8 bases unmatched. This CDR3 is CASTLGGLAVYEQYF. CDR3 in DNA: TGTGCCAGCACTTTAGGGGGACTAGCGGTCTACGAGCAGTACTTC.